These T cell receptor beta chains were read from a single sample in a study of brain metastases from non-small cell lung cancer. The method was immunoSEQ multiplex PCR; TCRdb's version includes in-frame clones alone and lacks a portion of them. The sample gives about 16,000 clones, around 81% of which show up once; around 7.6% is in the top ten. Sequences were obtained from primary lung tumor tissue. These receptors were obtained from a donor at least 40 years old with non-small cell lung cancer. The CDR3 runs from the conserved cysteine through the conserved F or W. D genes are given only for firm matches. Clone sizes are given selectively: once, few, many, or a class where the clone is expanded.

>.|.|TRBJ1-2|TRBV3-1/TRBV3-2
CASSRMDGPNYGYTF
TGTGCCAGCAGCCGCATGGACGGCCCTAACTATGGCTACACCTTC
>once|.|TRBJ2-3|TRBV5-6
CASSFLTDSTDTQYF
TGTGCCAGCAGCTTTCTGACAGACAGCACAGATACGCAGTATTTT
>large|TRBD1|TRBJ2-5|TRBV7-9
CASSPLSSGGMETQYF
TGTGCCAGCAGCCCCCTATCATCAGGGGGCATGGAGACCCAGTACTTC
>.|.|TRBJ2-3|TRBV6-5
CATCSESTDTQYF
TGTGCCACCTGCTCGGAGAGCACAGATACGCAGTATTTT
>.|TRBD1|TRBJ1-3|TRBV9
CASSVNGQGLSGNTIYF
TGTGCCAGCAGCGTAAACGGACAGGGCCTCTCTGGAAACACCATATATTTT
>.|.|TRBJ2-6|TRBV27
CASSSRENGANVLTF
TGTGCCAGCAGTTCGCGAGAAAATGGGGCCAACGTCCTGACTTTC
>.|.|TRBJ2-3|TRBV5-1
CASSSGDSPYPPNTQYF
TGCGCCAGCAGCTCGGGCGACAGCCCGTATCCTCCGAATACGCAGTATTTT
>.|.|TRBJ2-3|TRBV7-8
CASSLAEGRRTDTQYF
TGTGCCAGCAGCTTAGCGGAGGGACGGCGCACAGATACGCAGTATTTT
>.|.|TRBJ2-5|TRBV11-3
CASSLEAGETQYF
TGTGCCAGCAGCTTAGAGGCAGGAGAGACCCAGTACTTC
>.|TRBD1|TRBJ1-3|TRBV28
CAIMTGVGNTIYF
TGTGCCATCATGACAGGGGTCGGAAACACCATATATTTT
>.|.|TRBJ1-3|TRBV6-5
CASSMGQGNTIYF
TGTGCCAGTTCCATGGGGCAAGGAAACACCATATATTTT
>once|TRBD1|TRBJ1-2|TRBV6-5
CASSTRTGIAYGYTF
TGTGCCAGCAGTACCCGGACAGGGATCGCCTATGGCTACACCTTC
>.|TRBD2|TRBJ2-1|TRBV4-2
CASSPLTSGNNEQFF
TGTGCCAGCAGCCCTTTGACTAGCGGGAACAATGAGCAGTTCTTC
>.|.|TRBJ2-7|TRBV6-5
CASSYSGGSSSYEQYF
TGTGCCAGCAGTTACTCAGGGGGGTCAAGCTCCTACGAGCAGTACTTC
>.|.|TRBJ1-3|TRBV13
CASSTSIGGSGNTIYF
TGTGCCAGCAGCACATCGATAGGGGGCTCTGGAAACACCATATATTTT
>.|.|TRBJ1-5|TRBV27
CASSWGTNQPQHF
TGTGCCAGCAGTTGGGGCACCAATCAGCCCCAGCATTTT
>once|.|TRBJ2-3|TRBV2
CASRNRDTRTDTQYF
TGTGCCAGCAGAAACCGGGACACCCGCACAGATACGCAGTATTTT
>once|.|TRBJ1-2|TRBV24-1
CATNPGPLEDYTF
TGTGCCACAAACCCAGGTCCTTTGGAGGACTACACCTTC
>.|.|TRBJ1-1|TRBV5-1
CASSFSRKRYTEAFF
TGCGCCAGCAGCTTCTCCCGCAAGAGGTACACTGAAGCTTTCTTT
>.|.|TRBJ1-2|TRBV29-1
CSVVWDTTLGGYTF
TGCAGCGTTGTATGGGACACTACCTTAGGGGGCTACACCTTC
>few|.|TRBJ2-7|TRBV18
CASSPPGTRSLSEQYF
TGTGCCAGCTCACCCCCCGGGACAAGGTCGTTATCCGAGCAGTACTTC
>.|.|TRBJ1-1|TRBV4-1
CASSQETANTEAFF
TGCGCCAGCAGCCAAGAGACAGCGAACACTGAAGCTTTCTTT
>.|.|TRBJ1-5|TRBV5-5
CASSLQGNRGNQPQHF
TGTGCCAGCAGCTTACAAGGGAACCGGGGCAATCAGCCCCAGCATTTT
>.|.|TRBJ1-4|TRBV5-5
CASSLLEDEKLFF
TGTGCCAGCAGCCTTTTGGAGGATGAAAAACTGTTTTTT
>.|.|TRBJ1-2|TRBV9
CASRPSAGGYTF
TGTGCCAGCAGGCCTTCCGCAGGTGGCTACACCTTC
>.|TRBD1|TRBJ1-2|TRBV28
CASTTSGTVYGYTF
TGTGCCAGCACGACTTCCGGGACAGTCTATGGCTACACCTTC
>.|TRBD1|TRBJ1-1|TRBV10-3
CAISDRQGGNTEAFF
TGTGCCATCAGTGACCGTCAGGGGGGAAACACTGAAGCTTTCTTT
>.|TRBD1|TRBJ1-3|TRBV18
CASSSLPGTEISGNTIYF
TGTGCCAGCTCATCCTTACCCGGGACAGAGATCTCCGGAAACACCATATATTTT
>.|.|TRBJ1-1|TRBV27
CASSFRRRNTEAFF
TGTGCCAGCAGTTTCCGGCGTAGGAACACTGAAGCTTTCTTT
>.|TRBD1|TRBJ1-2|TRBV7-9
CASSPQGVQGGYGYTF
TGTGCCAGCAGCCCTCAAGGGGTCCAGGGGGGCTATGGCTACACCTTC
>medium-sized|TRBD1|TRBJ1-2|TRBV7-9
CASSPGQGNYGYTF
TGTGCCAGCAGCCCAGGACAGGGTAACTATGGCTACACCTTC
>.|.|TRBJ2-6|TRBV7-2
CASSFPGGANVLTF
TGTGCCAGCAGCTTCCCGGGGGGGGCCAACGTCCTGACTTTC
>.|TRBD1|TRBJ2-1|TRBV5-6
CASSLARGLYNEQFF
TGTGCCAGCAGCTTGGCCAGGGGGCTCTACAATGAGCAGTTCTTC
>.|.|TRBJ1-1|TRBV6-5
CASSYSGQMNTEAFF
TGTGCCAGCAGTTACTCTGGCCAGATGAACACTGAAGCTTTCTTT
>.|.|TRBJ1-1|TRBV29-1
CSAGNTEAFF
TGCAGCGCAGGGAACACTGAAGCTTTCTTT
>few|.|TRBJ1-4|TRBV2
CASSFSGASDEKLFF
TGTGCCAGCAGTTTTTCAGGGGCGTCGGATGAAAAACTGTTTTTT
>.|.|TRBJ2-7|TRBV7-3
CASSLQATYEQYF
TGTGCCAGCAGTTTACAGGCGACCTACGAGCAGTACTTC
>.|.|TRBJ2-5|TRBV4-1
CASSQDSNSLGETQYF
TGCGCCAGCAGCCAAGATAGTAACTCACTGGGGGAGACCCAGTACTTC
>.|.|TRBJ2-7|TRBV7-3
CASSLQATYEQYF
TGTGCCAGCAGCTTACAGGCGACCTACGAGCAGTACTTC
>once|TRBD1|TRBJ1-2|TRBV9
CASSRRDRVNYGYTF
TGTGCCAGCAGCCGTCGGGACAGGGTTAACTATGGCTACACCTTC
>.|.|TRBJ2-1|TRBV7-9
CASSLGRYNEQFF
TGTGCCAGCAGCTTGGGCCGATACAATGAGCAGTTCTTC
>.|.|TRBJ2-2|TRBV7-9
CASSQQGNTGELFF
TGTGCCAGCAGTCAACAGGGCAACACCGGGGAGCTGTTTTTT
>.|TRBD1|TRBJ1-1|TRBV2
CASAQTGGVSEAFF
TGTGCCAGCGCACAGACAGGGGGGGTCTCTGAAGCTTTCTTT
>.|TRBD2|TRBJ2-5|TRBV19
CASSISGPAGGTQYF
TGTGCCAGTAGTATCTCGGGCCCGGCGGGAGGGACCCAGTACTTC
>.|.|TRBJ1-3|TRBV5-1
CASSLGGQTSGNTIYF
TGCGCCAGCAGCTTGGGAGGGCAGACCTCTGGAAACACCATATATTTT
>.|.|TRBJ2-5|TRBV7-3
CASSPTPPGRGKETQYF
TGTGCCAGCAGCCCGACACCCCCGGGGAGGGGGAAAGAGACCCAGTACTTC
>medium-sized|.|TRBJ2-5|TRBV19
CASSIIPGVIETQYF
TGTGCCAGTAGTATAATCCCAGGGGTAATAGAGACCCAGTACTTC
>few|.|TRBJ1-6|TRBV18
CASSPPAGGASPLHF
TGTGCCAGCTCACCACCGGCAGGAGGGGCTTCACCCCTCCACTTT
>.|TRBD2|TRBJ2-7|TRBV10-3
CAISDRTSGFSYEQYF
TGTGCCATCAGTGACCGGACTAGCGGGTTCTCCTACGAGCAGTACTTC
>.|.|TRBJ2-3|TRBV3-1/TRBV3-2
CASSRRQTLYPTDTQYF
TGTGCCAGCAGCCGACGACAGACACTATACCCCACAGATACGCAGTATTTT
>.|.|TRBJ1-1|TRBV11-3
CASSLDGSGAFF
TGTGCCAGCAGCTTAGATGGCTCGGGAGCTTTCTTT
>few|.|TRBJ2-3|TRBV5-4
CASSLSADTQYF
TGTGCCAGCAGCTTGAGCGCAGATACGCAGTATTTT
>.|.|TRBJ2-2|TRBV6-2/TRBV6-3
CASSYRQVTGELFF
TGTGCCAGCAGTTACAGGCAGGTCACCGGGGAGCTGTTTTTT
>.|.|TRBJ1-5|TRBV6-6
CASSPSNQPQHF
TGTGCCAGCAGCCCGAGCAATCAGCCCCAGCATTTT
>.|.|TRBJ1-2|TRBV28
CASKTGTLNYGYTF
TGTGCCAGCAAAACAGGGACGCTTAACTATGGCTACACCTTC
>.|.|TRBJ1-2|TRBV5-6
CASTPGGVYGYTF
TGTGCCAGCACCCCCGGTGGAGTCTATGGCTACACCTTC
>.|TRBD1|TRBJ2-7|TRBV24-1
CATSDFGTGGEQYF
TGTGCCACCAGTGACTTCGGGACAGGAGGGGAGCAGTACTTC